These T cell receptor beta chains were read from a single sample in a study of cytomegalovirus exposure and HLA in healthy donors. Produced via immunoSEQ multiplex PCR; TCRdb's table is partial and in-frame only. Here the sample spans about 160,000 clones, roughly 79% being singletons. Sequenced: PBMCs. These receptors were taken from a woman aged 45-65 years in good health and CMV-seronegative. CDR3s include the opening cysteine and the closing phenylalanine or tryptophan. The order of the fields is J gene, V gene, D gene, CDR3 length, CDR3 protein. A D gene is named only where the DNA matches it firmly.

j_gene: TRBJ2-4
v_gene: TRBV9
d_gene: TRBD2
len: 14
CDR3aa: CASSSRGTKNIQYF

j_gene: TRBJ2-3
v_gene: TRBV7-2
d_gene: .
len: 19
CDR3aa: CASSNRQGTKRGGTDTQYF

j_gene: TRBJ1-2
v_gene: TRBV7-2
d_gene: TRBD1
len: 17
CDR3aa: CASSFLWGPQGARGYTF

j_gene: TRBJ1-6
v_gene: TRBV6-1
d_gene: .
len: 14
CDR3aa: CASSVTGLNSPLHF

j_gene: TRBJ2-3
v_gene: TRBV7-2
d_gene: .
len: 14
CDR3aa: CASSLVFGPDTQYF

j_gene: TRBJ2-7
v_gene: TRBV4-1
d_gene: .
len: 13
CDR3aa: CASSQSWYGEQYF

j_gene: TRBJ2-7
v_gene: TRBV9
d_gene: .
len: 14
CDR3aa: CASSPRDRIVEQYF

j_gene: TRBJ2-7
v_gene: TRBV2
d_gene: TRBD2
len: 15
CDR3aa: CASNHRLAGAYEQYF

j_gene: TRBJ1-2
v_gene: TRBV18
d_gene: .
len: 13
CDR3aa: CASSPAGQYGYTF

j_gene: TRBJ2-7
v_gene: TRBV2
d_gene: .
len: 14
CDR3aa: CASRGDTTSYEQYF

j_gene: TRBJ2-1
v_gene: TRBV6-5
d_gene: .
len: 13
CDR3aa: CASSRDPYNEQFF